This T cell receptor (beta chain) was found in a study of shared clonotypes between healthy human individuals. Whole-study results and caveats: A handful of donors held 5% to 5.5% of naive CD4 clonotypes in common.

Researchers divided each subset's genomic DNA evenly across several immunoSEQ plates. Sorted-subset replicate PCRs used about 200 ng DNA, approximately 33,000 T cell genomes. The repertoire was sequenced with immunoSEQ multiplex PCR; TCRdb's copy has only in-frame clones and lacks some. Among around 2.5 million clones listed, roughly 93% were seen once. CDR1 is SGDLS, CDR2 YYNGEE, per germline. The V and J ends lost 4 bases and 4 bases, in that order; junction bases with no gene match: 4. The CDR3 spans 14 residues. In the case of this clone: What it binds is not known. Other DNA sequences in this specimen translate into the identical CDR3.

The chain has TRBV9 and TRBJ1-4; 7 nucleotides agree with TRBD1. The material sequenced was naive CD4+ T cells from PBMCs. Subset of the sample: CD45RA+ positively selected. The TCR sequence derives from a man younger than 35 in good health. Some clones in this sample may be carry-over from other donors' samples. CDR3 loop: CASSPGTDNEKLFF. The CDR3 bases are TGTGCCAGCAGCCCTGGGACAGATAATGAAAAACTGTTTTTT.